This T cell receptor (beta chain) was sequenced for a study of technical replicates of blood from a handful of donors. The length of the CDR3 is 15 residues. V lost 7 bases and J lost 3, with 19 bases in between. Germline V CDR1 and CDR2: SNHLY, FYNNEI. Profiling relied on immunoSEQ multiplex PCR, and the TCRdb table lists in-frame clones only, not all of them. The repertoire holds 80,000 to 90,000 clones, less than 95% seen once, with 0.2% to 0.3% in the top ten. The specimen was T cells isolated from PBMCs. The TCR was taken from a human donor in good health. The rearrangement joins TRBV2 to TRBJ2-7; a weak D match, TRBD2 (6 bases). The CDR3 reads CASKRDSLGDYEQYF. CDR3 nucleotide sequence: TGTGCCAGCAAGAGGGACTCACTTGGGGACTACGAGCAGTACTTC. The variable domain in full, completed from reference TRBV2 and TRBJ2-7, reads EPEVTQTPSHQVTQMGQEVILRCVPISNHLYFYWYRQILGQKVEFLVSFYNNEISEKSEIFDDQFSVERPDGSNFTLKIRSTKLEDSAMYFCASKRDSLGDYEQYFGPGTRLTVT.